A single sample is the source of the 14 T cell receptor beta chains below, sequenced in a study of liver allograft versus peripheral blood T cells. Study details: Recipients' peripheral blood supplied the T cell receptor repertoires against which those in transplanted livers were compared.

TCRdb passed the reads through MiXCR, listing each CDR3 protein once. The sample contains 6,000 to 8,000 distinct CDR3 sequences, roughly 20% of which appear only once. The receptors derive from a human patient who had a liver transplant. A share of the T cells may be of graft donor origin.

This clonotype turned up a few times. The CDR3 nucleotides are TGTGCCAGAAGCCCTGTTTCGGGACTACGGGCTAGCAATCAGCCCCAGCATTTT. It translates to CARSPVSGLRASNQPQHF. J is TRBJ1-5 and V is TRBV5-3; tentatively, D is TRBD1 (5 bases). TRBV5-3 is noted as an ORF with a role that remains uncertain. The CDR3 has 18 residues. V was cut by 4 bases and J by 0 bases, with 20 bases left in between.

In the case of this clonotype: With only one base between it and a far larger clone, this is likely a read error. The chain joins TRBV7-4 to TRBJ2-2; no definite D call. This CDR3 region has 16 residues. V lost 4 bases to trimming and J lost 7 bases, with 19 bases between them. Per germline, CDR1 SGHVT and CDR2 SQSDAQ. The CDR3 loop reads CASSSVTQNPSGELFF. The CDR3 nucleotides read TGTGCCAGCAGCTCGGTGACTCAAAACCCCAGCGGGGAGCTGTTTTTT.

This clonotype was seen ten or more times. The rearrangement joins TRBV11-2 to TRBJ1-1, with D unresolved. Trimming left V 0 bases short and J 7 bases short, with 9 bases between. The CDR3 runs 13 residues. Germline values: CDR1 SGHAT, CDR2 FQNNGV. CDR3 bases: TGTGCCAGCAGCTTAGATCTCGGTATTGAAGCTTTCTTT. It specifies CASSLDLGIEAFF.

By share, this clonotype counts as medium-sized. The chain uses TRBV7-2 and TRBJ2-1; D tentatively fits TRBD1 or TRBD2 (5 bases each). Germline-derived CDR1 and CDR2 are SGHTA and FQGNSA. CDR3 length: 12 residues. Between the trimmed V and J ends, which lost 4 bases and 6 bases, there was a span of 7 bases. CDR3 residues: CASSSGSNEQFF. In DNA, the CDR3 is TGTGCCAGCAGCTCAGGGAGCAATGAGCAGTTCTTC.

J is TRBJ2-7 and V is TRBV12-3 or TRBV12-4; 7 bases fit TRBD2. The J segment lost 7 bases and the V segment lost 6 bases, leaving 9 bases of the junction unmatched. The CDR3 runs to 13 residues. Written as DNA, the CDR3 is TGTGCCAGCAGCAAGGGACTACCGGGAGAGCAGTACTTC. It specifies CASSKGLPGEQYF.

The rearrangement links TRBV28 to TRBJ1-2; 7 nucleotides agree with TRBD1. Germline V CDR1 and CDR2: MDHEN, SYDVKM. This CDR3 comprises 12 residues. V shed 8 bases, J shed 12 bases, and the junction held 12 bases outside the gene matches. The CDR3 is CASGLYRGGNTF. The CDR3 DNA follows: TGTGCCAGCGGACTTTACAGGGGAGGGAACACCTTC.

This clonotype was counted only a few times. The V and J genes are TRBV30 and TRBJ2-3; unclear D gene. V lost 7 bases and J lost 2, with 10 bases in between. Per the germline V gene, CDR1 is GTSNPN and CDR2 is SVGIG (reference sequence). The CDR3 consists of 12 residues. The CDR3 coding sequence is TGTGCCTCCTCGACCCTCACAGATACGCAGTATTTT. As protein: CASSTLTDTQYF.

Ten or more counts support this clonotype. The chain couples TRBV9 to TRBJ1-1, with 7 bases that match TRBD1. The CDR3 runs 19 residues. In germline, CDR1 is SGDLS, CDR2 YYNGEE. The junction had 18 bases not matched to a gene; V was cut back by 0 bases and J by 4 bases. The CDR3 coding sequence is TGTGCCAGCAGCGTAGTTCCTCTTGAATTCGGACAGGTGAGCACTGAAGCTTTCTTT. Protein product: CASSVVPLEFGQVSTEAFF. Supplemented by reference TRBV9 and TRBJ1-1, the full variable domain reads DSGVTQTPKHLITATGQRVTLRCSPRSGDLSVYWYQQSLDQGLQFLIQYYNGEERAKGNILERFSAQQFPDLHSELNLSSLELGDSALYFCASSVVPLEFGQVSTEAFFGQGTRLTVV.

In this sample, this clonotype is medium-sized. CDR3 coding DNA: TGTGCCAGCAGTCTTACCCCAGCTGGGGGCGGCTACACCTTC. Its protein product is CASSLTPAGGGYTF. The gene calls are TRBV6-5 and TRBJ1-2; D is possibly TRBD1 (6 bases). CDR3 length equals 14 residues. Trimming removed 5 bases at V and 8 bases at J, with 18 bases between. The V gene's germline CDR1 is MNHEY and CDR2 SVGAGI.

CDR3 in amino acids: CASSIKRRDRAYQPQHF. The CDR3 DNA reads as TGTGCCAGTAGTATAAAGAGGAGGGACAGGGCTTATCAGCCCCAGCATTTT. This chain connects TRBV19 to TRBJ1-5; 9 bases align to TRBD1. The J segment lost 5 bases and the V segment lost 2 bases, leaving 10 bases of the junction unmatched. Germline CDR1 and CDR2: LNHDA and SQIVND (reference sequence). The CDR3 consists of 17 residues.

The V gene is TRBV12-3 or TRBV12-4, the J gene TRBJ1-1; TRBD1 is a possible D gene (6 bases). V lost 3 bases and J 0 bases, leaving 11 bases between the germline ends. The CDR3 has 15 residues. The CDR3 region has the DNA TGTGCCAGCAGTTTCGGGGGCAGTTTGAACACTGAAGCTTTCTTT. This gives the protein CASSFGGSLNTEAFF.

By frequency in the sample, this clonotype is medium-sized (0.01 to 0.1%). J is TRBJ1-5 and V is TRBV6-1; 9 nucleotides match TRBD1. The CDR3 is 14 amino acids. V was clipped by 4 bases and J by 4 bases; unmatched bases: 2. In germline, CDR1 is MNHNS, CDR2 SASEGT. The DNA for the CDR3 is TGTGCCAGCAGTGTTGACAGGGGGAATCAGCCCCAGCATTTT. The encoded protein is CASSVDRGNQPQHF.

V gene TRBV11-1 combines with J gene TRBJ1-1; TRBD1 is a possible D gene (6 bases). The germline V gene has CDR1 SGHAT and CDR2 FQDESV (reference sequence). The CDR3 consists of 13 residues. The V end lost 4 bases, the J end lost 4 bases, and 10 bases lay between the germline ends. In DNA, the CDR3 is TGTGCCAGCAGCTACAGGGTAGGCACTGAAGCTTTCTTT. This sequence encodes CASSYRVGTEAFF.

The V call is TRBV20-1, the J call TRBJ2-7, with unresolved D. This CDR3 has 12 amino acids. In germline, CDR1 is DFQATT, CDR2 SNEGSKA (reference sequence). Deletions cut 6 bases from V and 7 bases from J, with 16 bases between. CDR3 amino acids: CSAISDLGEQYF. CDR3 DNA sequence: TGCAGTGCCATTAGTGACCTCGGGGAGCAGTACTTC.